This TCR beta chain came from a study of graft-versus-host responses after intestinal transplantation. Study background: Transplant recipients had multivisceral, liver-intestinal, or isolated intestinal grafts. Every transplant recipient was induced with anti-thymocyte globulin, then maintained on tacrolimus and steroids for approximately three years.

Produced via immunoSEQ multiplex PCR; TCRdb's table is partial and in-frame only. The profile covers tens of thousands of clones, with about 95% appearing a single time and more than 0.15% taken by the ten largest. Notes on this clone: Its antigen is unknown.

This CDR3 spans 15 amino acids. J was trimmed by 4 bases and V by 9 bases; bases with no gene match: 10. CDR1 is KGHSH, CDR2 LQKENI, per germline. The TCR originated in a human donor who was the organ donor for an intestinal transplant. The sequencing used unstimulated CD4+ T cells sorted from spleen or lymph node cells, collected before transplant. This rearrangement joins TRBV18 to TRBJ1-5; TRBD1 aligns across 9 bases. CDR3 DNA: TGTGCCAGTGAAAGGTGGACAGGGGAAAATCAGCCCCAGCATTTT. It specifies CASERWTGENQPQHF.